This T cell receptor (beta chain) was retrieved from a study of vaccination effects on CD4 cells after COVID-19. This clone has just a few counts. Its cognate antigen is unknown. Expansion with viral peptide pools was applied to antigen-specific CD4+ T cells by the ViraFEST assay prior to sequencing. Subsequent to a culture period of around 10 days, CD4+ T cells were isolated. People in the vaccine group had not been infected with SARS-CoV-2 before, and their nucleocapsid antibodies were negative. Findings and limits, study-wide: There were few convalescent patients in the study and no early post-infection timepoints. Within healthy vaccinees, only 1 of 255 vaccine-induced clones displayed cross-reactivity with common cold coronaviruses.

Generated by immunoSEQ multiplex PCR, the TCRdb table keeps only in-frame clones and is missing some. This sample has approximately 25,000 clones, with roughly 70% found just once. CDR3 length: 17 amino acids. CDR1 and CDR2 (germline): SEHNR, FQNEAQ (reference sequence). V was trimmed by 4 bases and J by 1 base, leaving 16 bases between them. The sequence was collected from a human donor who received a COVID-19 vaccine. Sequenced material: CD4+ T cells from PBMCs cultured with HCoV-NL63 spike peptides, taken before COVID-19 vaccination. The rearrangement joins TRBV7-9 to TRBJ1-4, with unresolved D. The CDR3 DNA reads TGTGCCAGCAGCTGGGCAGCTCCGGGTCAAACTAATGAAAAACTGTTTTTT. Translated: CASSWAAPGQTNEKLFF.